This is a list of T cell receptor beta chains from one sample in a study of vaccination effects on CD4 cells after COVID-19. Using immunoSEQ multiplex PCR, the repertoire was profiled, and TCRdb retains in-frame clones only, with some absent. This sample has roughly 25,000 clones; roughly 70% occur once, and the top ten carry under 3.5%. These receptors' antigens are unknown. This specimen consisted of CD4+ T cells from PBMCs cultured with SARS-CoV-2 spike peptides, obtained before COVID-19 vaccination. These TCRs come from a human donor who received a COVID-19 vaccine. Each CDR3 is given with its conserved first and last residue. D genes are given only for firm matches. Expanded clones get a size class; other rows say once, few or many, or leave the size out.

V gene: TRBV5-1
J gene: TRBJ2-5
clone size: .
D gene: TRBD2
CDR3 DNA: TGCGCCAGCAGCCCGGGGTCTAGCGGGACTGAAGAGACCCAGTACTTC
CDR3 protein: CASSPGSSGTEETQYF

V gene: TRBV7-9
J gene: TRBJ1-2
clone size: .
D gene: .
CDR3 DNA: TGTGCCAGCAGCTCACCGGGGCAGGGATGGAGGGACTATGGCTACACCTTC
CDR3 protein: CASSSPGQGWRDYGYTF

V gene: TRBV2
J gene: TRBJ2-7
clone size: few
D gene: TRBD2
CDR3 DNA: TGTGCCAGCAGTGTCGGACTAGCGGGTCCTAGGGAGCAGTACTTC
CDR3 protein: CASSVGLAGPREQYF

V gene: TRBV5-1
J gene: TRBJ2-7
clone size: .
D gene: .
CDR3 DNA: TGCGCCAGCAGCTTAGAGGCTCTAGGGGGGCTCCCCCACGAGCAGTACTTC
CDR3 protein: CASSLEALGGLPHEQYF

V gene: TRBV9
J gene: TRBJ2-5
clone size: .
D gene: .
CDR3 DNA: TGTGCCAGCAGCGTAGGGACTACCCAAGAGACCCAGTACTTC
CDR3 protein: CASSVGTTQETQYF

V gene: TRBV2
J gene: TRBJ2-1
clone size: .
D gene: .
CDR3 DNA: TGTGCCAGCAGTGGAAGGGCATACAATGAGCAGTTCTTC
CDR3 protein: CASSGRAYNEQFF

V gene: TRBV29-1
J gene: TRBJ2-5
clone size: .
D gene: TRBD1
CDR3 DNA: TGCAGCGTGCAACCAAACACCGGGACAGGGGGCGCGGAGACCCAGTACTTC
CDR3 protein: CSVQPNTGTGGAETQYF

V gene: TRBV19
J gene: TRBJ1-4
clone size: .
D gene: .
CDR3 DNA: TGTGCCAGTAGTATCGGGGGCAGTAATAATGAAAAACTGTTTTTT
CDR3 protein: CASSIGGSNNEKLFF

V gene: TRBV19
J gene: TRBJ1-1
clone size: .
D gene: .
CDR3 DNA: TGTGCCAGTACGCGGGGCCCGATGAACACTGAAGCTTTCTTT
CDR3 protein: CASTRGPMNTEAFF

V gene: TRBV30
J gene: TRBJ1-2
clone size: few
D gene: .
CDR3 DNA: TGTGCCTGGACACCTCAGGGCTATGGCTACACCTTC
CDR3 protein: CAWTPQGYGYTF

V gene: TRBV2
J gene: TRBJ1-1
clone size: few
D gene: .
CDR3 DNA: TGTGCCACCCGGGATTACACTGAAGCTTTCTTT
CDR3 protein: CATRDYTEAFF

V gene: TRBV6-5
J gene: TRBJ2-2
clone size: .
D gene: TRBD1
CDR3 DNA: TGTGCCAGCAAAACAGGGGGCGACACCGGGGAGCTGTTTTTT
CDR3 protein: CASKTGGDTGELFF

V gene: TRBV5-1
J gene: TRBJ2-5
clone size: .
D gene: TRBD1
CDR3 DNA: TGCGCCAGCAGCTTGGAGTCTTCAGGGGGAGAGACCCAGTACTTC
CDR3 protein: CASSLESSGGETQYF

V gene: TRBV10-3
J gene: TRBJ1-6
clone size: .
D gene: TRBD1
CDR3 DNA: TGTGCCATCAGTGCCTCTACTGACAGGGGGGAAAATTCACCCCTCCACTTT
CDR3 protein: CAISASTDRGENSPLHF

V gene: TRBV18
J gene: TRBJ2-3
clone size: once
D gene: TRBD2
CDR3 DNA: TGTGCCAGCTCTCTAGGACTAGCGGCTTCGTCAGATACGCAGTATTTT
CDR3 protein: CASSLGLAASSDTQYF

V gene: TRBV7-9
J gene: TRBJ2-7
clone size: .
D gene: .
CDR3 DNA: TGTGCCAGCAGTCCCCCGCAGGGCGGCGAGCAGTACTTC
CDR3 protein: CASSPPQGGEQYF

V gene: TRBV27
J gene: TRBJ1-1
clone size: once
D gene: TRBD1
CDR3 DNA: TGTGCCAGCAGTTGGGACAGGGGAGCTGAAGCTTTCTTT
CDR3 protein: CASSWDRGAEAFF

V gene: TRBV30
J gene: TRBJ1-6
clone size: .
D gene: .
CDR3 DNA: TGTGCCTGGAGTGTACGTGGGGATTCACCCCTCCACTTT
CDR3 protein: CAWSVRGDSPLHF

V gene: TRBV6-5
J gene: TRBJ2-2
clone size: .
D gene: TRBD1
CDR3 DNA: TGTGCTACGACAGGGAAAAACACCGGGGAGCTGTTTTTT
CDR3 protein: CATTGKNTGELFF

V gene: TRBV6-5
J gene: TRBJ1-5
clone size: .
D gene: .
CDR3 DNA: TGTGCCAGCAGTTCGAGGGAGGGGAATCAGCCCCAGCATTTT
CDR3 protein: CASSSREGNQPQHF

V gene: TRBV5-1
J gene: TRBJ2-7
clone size: few
D gene: .
CDR3 DNA: TGCGCCAGCAGCGAACTAGGGGCCTACGAGCAGTACTTC
CDR3 protein: CASSELGAYEQYF

V gene: TRBV20-1
J gene: TRBJ1-1
clone size: few
D gene: TRBD1
CDR3 DNA: TGCAGTGCTAGTTCCCAGGGGGCGTGGGGCCGTAGGGACACTGAAGCTTTCTTT
CDR3 protein: CSASSQGAWGRRDTEAFF

V gene: TRBV14
J gene: TRBJ2-7
clone size: .
D gene: TRBD2
CDR3 DNA: TGTGCCAGCAGCCCGCGACTAGCTAGCGAGCAGTACTTC
CDR3 protein: CASSPRLASEQYF